This T cell receptor (beta chain) is drawn from a study of cytomegalovirus exposure and HLA in healthy donors. Study-wide context: Around 190 million T cells yielded approximately 100 million unique TCR beta sequences, as an earlier analysis found. Notes on the study in general: According to an earlier analysis, most TCR beta V segments yielded productive rearrangements about 90% or about 30% of the time.

Primers: 60 Vbeta forward and 13 Jbeta reverse. As originally analysed: A follow-up analysis tallied about 80 million unique TCR beta chains, roughly 10 million shared. This table comes from immunoSEQ multiplex PCR, and its TCRdb copy is limited to in-frame clones, with some not included. The V and J calls and the clone size are those of that table, but D and trimming were determined from the DNA. The top ten clones hold under 8.5% of a sample with over 100,000 clones, around 74% of them seen once. Comment on this clone: Antigen unknown.

The receptor was isolated from a male donor in good health and CMV-seronegative. The sequenced material came from PBMCs.

The CDR3 DNA reads as TGTGCCAGCAGTAAACCGAGGCGGGGAGCGGGGGGGGTTACAAATGAGCAGTTCTTC. This encodes CASSKPRRGAGGVTNEQFF. V gene TRBV28 combines with J gene TRBJ2-1; TRBD2 agrees at 10 bases. From germline, CDR1 is MDHEN and CDR2 SYDVKM. Unmatched junction bases numbered 20, after V lost 5 bases and J lost 7 bases. The CDR3 loop spans 19 amino acids.